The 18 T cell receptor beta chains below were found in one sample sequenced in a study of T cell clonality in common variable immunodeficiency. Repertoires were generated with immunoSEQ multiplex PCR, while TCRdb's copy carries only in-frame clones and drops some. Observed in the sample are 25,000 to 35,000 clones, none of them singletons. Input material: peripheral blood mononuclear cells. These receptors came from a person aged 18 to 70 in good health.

Incomplete CDR3 DNA: TGCGCCAGTAGCAAGTCAGGGGGACAGCAAGAGACC. Its translation: CASSKSGGQQET. The complete CDR3 sequence is CASSKSGGQQETQYF. V gene TRBV5-1 combines with J gene TRBJ2-5; 7 bases fit TRBD1. The read comes to an end 3 residues before the CDR3 does, leaving the germline J gene to fill in the end. The CDR3 runs to 15 residues. From germline, CDR1 is SGHRS and CDR2 YFSETQ. V gave up 8 bases and J gave up 2 bases; unmatched junction bases: 12.

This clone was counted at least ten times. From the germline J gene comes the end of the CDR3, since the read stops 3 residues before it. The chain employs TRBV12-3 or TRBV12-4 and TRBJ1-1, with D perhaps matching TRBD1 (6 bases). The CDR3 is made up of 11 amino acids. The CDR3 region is CASSLGDKAFF. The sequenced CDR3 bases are TGTGCCAGCAGTTTGGGGGACAAA.

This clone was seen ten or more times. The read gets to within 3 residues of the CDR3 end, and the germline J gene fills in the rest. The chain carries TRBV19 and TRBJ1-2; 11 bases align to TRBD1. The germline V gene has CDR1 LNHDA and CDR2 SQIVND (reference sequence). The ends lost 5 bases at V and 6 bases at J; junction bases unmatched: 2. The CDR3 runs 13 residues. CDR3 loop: CASSAGQGDGYTF. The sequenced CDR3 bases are TGTGCCAGTAGTGCGGGACAGGGGGATGGC.

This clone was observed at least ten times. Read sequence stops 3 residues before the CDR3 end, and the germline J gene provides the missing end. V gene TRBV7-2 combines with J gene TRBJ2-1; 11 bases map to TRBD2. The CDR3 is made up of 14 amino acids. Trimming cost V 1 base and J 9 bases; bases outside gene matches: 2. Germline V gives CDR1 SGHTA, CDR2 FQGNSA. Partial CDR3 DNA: TGTGCCAGCAGCTTAGGCCTAGCGGGAGGTGAG. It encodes CASSLGLAGGE. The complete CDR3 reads CASSLGLAGGEQFF.

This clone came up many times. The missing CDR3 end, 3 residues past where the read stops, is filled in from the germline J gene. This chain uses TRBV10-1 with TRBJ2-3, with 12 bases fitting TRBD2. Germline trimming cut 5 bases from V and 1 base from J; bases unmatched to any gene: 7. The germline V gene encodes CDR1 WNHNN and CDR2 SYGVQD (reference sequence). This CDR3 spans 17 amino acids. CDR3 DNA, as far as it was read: TGCGCCAGCAGTTCAGGACTAGCGGGATCCGGCACAGATACG. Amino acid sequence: CASSSGLAGSGTDT. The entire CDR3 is CASSSGLAGSGTDTQYF.

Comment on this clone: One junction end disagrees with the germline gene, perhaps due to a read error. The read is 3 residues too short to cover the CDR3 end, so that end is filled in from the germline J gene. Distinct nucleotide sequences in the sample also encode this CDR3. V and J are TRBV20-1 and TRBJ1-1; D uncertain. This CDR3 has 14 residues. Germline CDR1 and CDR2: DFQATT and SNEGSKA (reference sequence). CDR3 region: CSARPTDLNTEAFF. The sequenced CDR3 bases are TGCAGTGCTAGACCGACGGACTTGAACACGGAA.

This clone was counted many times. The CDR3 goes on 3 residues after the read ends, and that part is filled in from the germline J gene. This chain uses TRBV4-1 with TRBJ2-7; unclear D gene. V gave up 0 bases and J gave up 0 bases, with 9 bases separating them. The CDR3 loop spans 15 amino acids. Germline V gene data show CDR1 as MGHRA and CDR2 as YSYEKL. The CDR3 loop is CASSQDPGRSYEQYF. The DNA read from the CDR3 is TGCGCCAGCAGCCAAGATCCAGGTCGCTCCTACGAG.

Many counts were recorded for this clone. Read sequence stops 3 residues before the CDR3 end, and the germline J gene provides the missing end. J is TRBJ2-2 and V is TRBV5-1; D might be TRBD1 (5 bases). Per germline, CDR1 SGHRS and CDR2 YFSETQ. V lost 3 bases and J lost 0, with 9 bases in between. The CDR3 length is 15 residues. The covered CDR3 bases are TGCGCCAGCAGCTACCAACAGGCGAACACCGGGGAG. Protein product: CASSYQQANTGE. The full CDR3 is CASSYQQANTGELFF.

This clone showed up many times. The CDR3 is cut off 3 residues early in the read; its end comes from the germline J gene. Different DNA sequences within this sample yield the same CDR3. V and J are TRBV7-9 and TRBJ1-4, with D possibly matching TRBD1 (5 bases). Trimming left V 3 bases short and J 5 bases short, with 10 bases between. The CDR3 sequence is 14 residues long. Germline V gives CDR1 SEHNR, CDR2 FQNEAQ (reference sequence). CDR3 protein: CASSFGQGNEKLFF. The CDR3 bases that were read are TGTGCCAGCAGCTTCGGGCAGGGAAATGAAAAA.

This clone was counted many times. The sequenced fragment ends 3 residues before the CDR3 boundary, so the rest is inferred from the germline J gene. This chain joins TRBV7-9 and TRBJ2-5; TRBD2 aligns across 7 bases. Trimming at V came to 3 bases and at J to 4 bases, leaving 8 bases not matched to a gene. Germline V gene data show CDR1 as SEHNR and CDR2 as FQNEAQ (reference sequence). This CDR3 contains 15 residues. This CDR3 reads CASSLGLLERETQYF. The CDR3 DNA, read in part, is TGTGCCAGCAGCTTGGGACTATTAGAGAGAGAGACC.

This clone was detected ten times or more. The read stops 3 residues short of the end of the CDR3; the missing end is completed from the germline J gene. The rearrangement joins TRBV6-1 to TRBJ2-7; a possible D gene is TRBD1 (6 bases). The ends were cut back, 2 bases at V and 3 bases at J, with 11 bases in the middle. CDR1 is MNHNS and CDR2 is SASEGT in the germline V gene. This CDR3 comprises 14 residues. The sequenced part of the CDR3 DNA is TGTGCCAGCAGTGAAACGGGCAGGGGCTACGAG. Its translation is CASSETGRGYE. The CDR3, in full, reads CASSETGRGYEQYF.

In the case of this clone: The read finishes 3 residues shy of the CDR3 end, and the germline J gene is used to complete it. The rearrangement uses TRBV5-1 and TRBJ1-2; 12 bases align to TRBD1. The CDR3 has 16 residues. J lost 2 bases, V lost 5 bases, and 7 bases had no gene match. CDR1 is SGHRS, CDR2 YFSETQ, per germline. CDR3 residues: CASRGTGGAHNYGYTF. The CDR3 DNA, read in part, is TGCGCCAGCAGAGGGACAGGGGGCGCCCACAACTATGGC.

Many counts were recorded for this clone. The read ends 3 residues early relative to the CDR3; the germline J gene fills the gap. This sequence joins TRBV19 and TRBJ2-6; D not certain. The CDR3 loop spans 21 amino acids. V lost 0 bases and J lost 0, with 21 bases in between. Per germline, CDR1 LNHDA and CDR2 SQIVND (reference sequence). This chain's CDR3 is CASSIDLGSLRTSSGANVLTF. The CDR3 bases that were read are TGTGCCAGTAGTATAGATCTCGGTTCCCTCCGCACGAGCTCTGGGGCCAACGTC.

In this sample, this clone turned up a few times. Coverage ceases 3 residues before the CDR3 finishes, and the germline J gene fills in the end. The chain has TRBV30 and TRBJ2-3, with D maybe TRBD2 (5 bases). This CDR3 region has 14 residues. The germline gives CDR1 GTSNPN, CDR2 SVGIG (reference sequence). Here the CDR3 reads CAGSTGFSNQPQYF. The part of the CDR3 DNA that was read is TGTGCCGGATCGACGGGGTTCAGCAATCAGCCG.

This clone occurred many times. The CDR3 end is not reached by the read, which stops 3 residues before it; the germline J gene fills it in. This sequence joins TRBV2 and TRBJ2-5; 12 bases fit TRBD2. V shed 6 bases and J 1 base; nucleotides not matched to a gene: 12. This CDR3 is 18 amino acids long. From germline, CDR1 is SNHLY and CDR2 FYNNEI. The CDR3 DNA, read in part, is TGTGCCAGCAGCCACGGACTAGCGGGAAGCGGACCCCAAGAGACC. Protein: CASSHGLAGSGPQET. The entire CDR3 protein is CASSHGLAGSGPQETQYF. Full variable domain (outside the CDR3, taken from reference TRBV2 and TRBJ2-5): EPEVTQTPSHQVTQMGQEVILRCVPISNHLYFYWYRQILGQKVEFLVSFYNNEISEKSEIFDDQFSVERPDGSNFTLKIRSTKLEDSAMYFCASSHGLAGSGPQETQYFGPGTRLLVL.

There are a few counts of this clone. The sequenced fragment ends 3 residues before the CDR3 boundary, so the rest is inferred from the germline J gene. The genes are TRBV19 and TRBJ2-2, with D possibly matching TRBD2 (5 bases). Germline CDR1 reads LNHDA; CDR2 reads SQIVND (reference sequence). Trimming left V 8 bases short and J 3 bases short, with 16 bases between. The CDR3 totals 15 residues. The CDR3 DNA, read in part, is TGTGCCAGTCGAACCAGCGGTACCGACACCGGGGAG. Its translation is CASRTSGTDTGE. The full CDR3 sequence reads CASRTSGTDTGELFF.

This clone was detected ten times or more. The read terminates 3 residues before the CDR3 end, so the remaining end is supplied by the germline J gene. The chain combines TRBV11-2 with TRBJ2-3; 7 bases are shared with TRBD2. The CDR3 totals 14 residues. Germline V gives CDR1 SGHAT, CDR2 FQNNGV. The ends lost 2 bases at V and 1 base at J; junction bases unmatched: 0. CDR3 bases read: TGTGCCAGCAGCTTAACTAGCGGCACAGATACG. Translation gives CASSLTSGTDT. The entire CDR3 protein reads CASSLTSGTDTQYF. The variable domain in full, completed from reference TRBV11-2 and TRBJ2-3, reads EAGVAQSPRYKIIEKRQSVAFWCNPISGHATLYWYQQILGQGPKLLIQFQNNGVVDDSQLPKDRFSAERLKGVDSTLKIQPAKLEDSAVYLCASSLTSGTDTQYFGPGTRLTVL.

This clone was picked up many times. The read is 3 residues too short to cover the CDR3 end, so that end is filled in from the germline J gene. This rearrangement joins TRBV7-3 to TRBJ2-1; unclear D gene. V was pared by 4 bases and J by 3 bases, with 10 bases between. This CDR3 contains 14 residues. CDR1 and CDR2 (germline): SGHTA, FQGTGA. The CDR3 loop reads CASSSKSGYNEQFF. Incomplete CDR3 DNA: TGTGCCAGCAGCTCTAAATCGGGCTACAATGAG.